The sequence of this T cell receptor beta chain was determined in a study of blood T cell repertoires in COVID-19. At the level of the study: Both acute and convalescent COVID-19 samples were obtained from the United States, Italy and Spain. Sample material is recorded as cDNA or gDNA derived from T cells, B-cell-depleted T cells, or PBMCs.

In the authors' workflow: Estimates of nucleated cell counts were drawn from the amplification of reference gene primers. Only in-frame clones appear in the TCRdb table, and some are missing; sequencing was by immunoSEQ multiplex PCR. That table furnishes V, J and clone size, whereas the DNA furnished D and trimming. The table records some 290,000 clones, approximately 81% of them present only once. V gave up 6 bases and J gave up 4 bases; unmatched junction bases: 6. The germline V gene has CDR1 ENHRY and CDR2 SYGVKD. This CDR3 is 14 amino acids long. This receptor was taken from a woman between 55 and 75 years old with active or convalescent COVID-19. V is TRBV10-3 and J is TRBJ2-7; 10 positions match TRBD1. The source material was peripheral blood. The CDR3: CAISTDRGPYEQYF. The CDR3 DNA reads TGTGCCATCAGCACCGACAGGGGGCCTTACGAGCAGTACTTC.